This T cell receptor (beta chain) was obtained from a study of T cell changes during pregnancy in multiple sclerosis (dated by TCRdb to about 2019). In terms of the full investigation: The study looked at changes in the T cell repertoire across pregnancy in women with multiple sclerosis.

With respect to this clone: It has no known antigen specificity. Base qualities are not provided; no much larger clone lies one nucleotide away.

The method was the immunoSEQ multiplex PCR assay. TCRdb re-hosts the immuneACCESS table, in-frame sequences only. Its copies lack some clones; in the studies checked, an unresolved V gene accounts for under half of them, and the cause for the rest is not known. This sample comprises 20,000 to 30,000 clones, around 86% of them detected only once. The ten most abundant clones make up around 0.98% of the sample. For CDR1 and CDR2, the germline V gene lists SGHTS and YDEGEE. V is trimmed back by 4 bases and J by 1 base, and the junction contains 10 bases that no gene match accounts for. The cysteine opens and the phenylalanine closes a CDR3 of 16 amino acids. Only the CDR3 region is kept as DNA, spanning 48 bases read in frame from base 1.

The clonotype was recovered from a female donor in good health, enrolled as a control in a pregnancy study. The sequence joins TRBV5-8 to TRBJ1-1, with 7 bases matching TRBD1. The source was CD4+ T cells from peripheral blood mononuclear cells, collected in the second trimester of pregnancy. The DNA sequence is given as TGTGCCAGCAGCCCCCGGGACAGCCCGACGAACACTGAAGCTTTCTTT. Translated, it reads CASSPRDSPTNTEAFF.